The entry below gives a single TCR beta chain sequence along with its context. Antigen: not known. Sequencing relied on a cDNA template that was reverse transcribed from extracted RNA. Clones were sequenced by immunoSEQ multiplex PCR, and TCRdb holds only the in-frame ones, with some missing. The sample shows approximately 210,000 clones, more than 60% of them seen only once. This record belongs to a study of CD8+ T cells in alopecia areata. V lost 0 bases and J lost 10, with 5 bases in between. The CDR3 loop spans 12 amino acids. Germline CDR1 is SGHRS and CDR2 is YFSETQ. Sample treatment: oral pan-JAK inhibitor, 5-10 mg twice daily. Sampling of alopecia areata patients yielded lesional scalp punch biopsies as well as peripheral blood. Using a FACSAria, the CD4+ and CD8+ T cells were sorted from the PBMCs. Study-wide points: While tofacitinib was given, many expanded lesional clones persisted in scalp and blood. Treatment with tofacitinib significantly lowered scalp clonality and reduced expanded CD8+ clones among the top 100.

The sequence derives from a human donor with alopecia areata. The chain joins TRBV5-1 to TRBJ1-6; D uncertain. The source material was CD4+ T cells sorted from blood, sampled at roughly week 45, from a patient treated with tofacitinib. The CDR3 nucleotides are TGCGCCAGCAGCTTGGAGGCATCACCCCTCCACTTT. Its protein product is CASSLEASPLHF.